A selection of T cell receptor beta chains follows, all from one sample in a study of CXCR3-negative and CXCR3-positive naive CD8 T cells. TCRdb reprocessed the 5' RACE reads and stores each CDR3 protein as one record, lacking DNA. The record lists roughly 100,000 distinct CDR3 sequences, of which the ten most abundant hold 0.35% to 0.4%. Sequenced material: naive CXCR3+ CD8+ T cells from blood. Receptors were obtained from a human donor in good health. Some clones in this sample may be carry-over from other donors' samples. Each CDR3 is given with its conserved first and last residue.

>TRBJ1-2|TRBV7-9
CASSYGTANYGYTF
>TRBJ1-1|TRBV6-6
CASSYENTEAFF
>TRBJ1-1|TRBV19
CASSMGWRTEAFF
>TRBJ2-7|TRBV29-1
CSVPRLGSDEQYF
>TRBJ2-1|TRBV28
CASSSPGLAGGNEQFF
>TRBJ2-7|TRBV28
CASSLWDSSYGQYF
>TRBJ2-1|TRBV12-5
CASGLAGLAGYPGDEQFF
>TRBJ2-3|TRBV11-2
CASSLDWGADTQYF
>TRBJ2-5|TRBV29-1
CSVEDSGSGSETQYF
>TRBJ2-7|TRBV10-3
CAIKDLAGGNEQYF
>TRBJ2-4|TRBV7-2
CASSLVQATTRHIQYF
>TRBJ2-3|TRBV28
CASSPMLGADTQYF
>TRBJ1-3|TRBV12-3/TRBV12-4
CASSYGNSGNTIYF
>TRBJ2-5|TRBV29-1
CSVEEGSGETQYF
>TRBJ2-5|TRBV21-1
CASSKALSPDSPPQETQYF